This T cell receptor beta chain is from a study of beta chain features in type 1 diabetes. Purity of each sorted population was above 95%. The sequenced template was cDNA made from the entire isolated RNA. TCRdb's table, derived via immunoSEQ multiplex PCR, lists solely in-frame clones and lacks some. This repertoire shows fewer than 650,000 clones, roughly 15% found once; its top ten account for more than 0.08%. What was sequenced was naive CD4+ T cells from blood. The clonotype was recovered from a man aged 18 to 30 in good health.

In DNA, the CDR3 is TGTGCCAGCAGCATGACAGGACGAACCTCCTACAATGAGCAGTTCTTC. This translates into CASSMTGRTSYNEQFF. The chain has TRBV5-4 and TRBJ2-1, with a possible D match to TRBD1 (6 bases). CDR3 length: 16 amino acids. CDR1 and CDR2 (germline): SGHNT, YYREEE (reference sequence). Trimming removed 4 bases from V and 0 bases from J, with 14 bases in between.